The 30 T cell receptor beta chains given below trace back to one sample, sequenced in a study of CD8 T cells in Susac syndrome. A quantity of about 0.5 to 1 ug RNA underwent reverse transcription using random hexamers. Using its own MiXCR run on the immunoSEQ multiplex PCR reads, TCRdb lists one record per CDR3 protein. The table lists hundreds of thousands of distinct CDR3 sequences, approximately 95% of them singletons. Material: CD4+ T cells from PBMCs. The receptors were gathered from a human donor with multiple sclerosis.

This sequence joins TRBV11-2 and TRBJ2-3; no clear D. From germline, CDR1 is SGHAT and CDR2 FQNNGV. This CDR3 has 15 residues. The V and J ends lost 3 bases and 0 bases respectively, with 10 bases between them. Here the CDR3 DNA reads TGTGCCAGCAGCTTGGCCCAGACCAGCACAGATACGCAGTATTTT. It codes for CASSLAQTSTDTQYF.

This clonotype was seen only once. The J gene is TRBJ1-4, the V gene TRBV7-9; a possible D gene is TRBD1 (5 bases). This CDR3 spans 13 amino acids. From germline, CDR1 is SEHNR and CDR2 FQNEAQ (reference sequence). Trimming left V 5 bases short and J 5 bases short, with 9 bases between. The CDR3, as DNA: TGTGCCAGCAGCGTGCGGGGGAATGAAAAACTGTTTTTT. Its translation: CASSVRGNEKLFF.

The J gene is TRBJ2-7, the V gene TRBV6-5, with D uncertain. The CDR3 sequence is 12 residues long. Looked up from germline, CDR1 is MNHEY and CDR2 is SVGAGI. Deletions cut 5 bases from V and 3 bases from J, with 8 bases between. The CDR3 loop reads CASSDVLYEQYF. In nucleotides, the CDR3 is TGTGCCAGCAGTGACGTTCTCTACGAGCAGTACTTC.

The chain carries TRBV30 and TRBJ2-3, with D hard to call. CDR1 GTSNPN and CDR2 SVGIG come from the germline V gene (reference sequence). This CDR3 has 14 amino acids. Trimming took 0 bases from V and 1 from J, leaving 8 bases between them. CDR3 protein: CAWSVQTRTDTQYF. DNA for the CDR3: TGTGCCTGGAGTGTACAGACACGCACAGATACGCAGTATTTT.

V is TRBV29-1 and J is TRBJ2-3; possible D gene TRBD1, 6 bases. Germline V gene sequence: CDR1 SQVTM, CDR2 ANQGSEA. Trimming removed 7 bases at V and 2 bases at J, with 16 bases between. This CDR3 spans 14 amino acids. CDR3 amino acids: CSASAGVATDTQYF. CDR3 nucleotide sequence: TGCAGCGCCTCAGCAGGGGTAGCCACAGATACGCAGTATTTT.

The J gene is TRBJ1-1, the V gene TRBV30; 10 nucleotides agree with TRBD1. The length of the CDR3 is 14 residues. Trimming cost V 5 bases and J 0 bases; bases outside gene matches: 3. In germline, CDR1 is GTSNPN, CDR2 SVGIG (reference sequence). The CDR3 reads CAWDRGRVNTEAFF. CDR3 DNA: TGTGCCTGGGACAGGGGGCGTGTGAACACTGAAGCTTTCTTT.

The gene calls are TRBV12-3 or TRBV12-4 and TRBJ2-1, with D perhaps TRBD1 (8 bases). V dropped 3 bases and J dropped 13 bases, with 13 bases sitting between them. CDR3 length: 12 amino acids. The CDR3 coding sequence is TGTGCCAGCAGTTTTACAGGGGGGGTTCAGTTCTTC. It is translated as CASSFTGGVQFF.

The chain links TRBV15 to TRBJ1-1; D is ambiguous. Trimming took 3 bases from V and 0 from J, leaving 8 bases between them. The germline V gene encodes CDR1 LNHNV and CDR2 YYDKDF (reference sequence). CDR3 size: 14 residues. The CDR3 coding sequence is TGTGCCACCAGCAGGGACCCTGTGAACACTGAAGCTTTCTTT. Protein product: CATSRDPVNTEAFF.

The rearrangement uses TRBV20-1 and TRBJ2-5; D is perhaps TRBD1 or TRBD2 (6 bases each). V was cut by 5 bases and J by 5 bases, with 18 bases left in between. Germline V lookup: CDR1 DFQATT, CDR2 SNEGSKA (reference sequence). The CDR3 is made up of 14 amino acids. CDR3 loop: CSAVRGPSTETQYF. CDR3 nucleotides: TGCAGTGCTGTCCGGGGGCCGTCTACCGAGACCCAGTACTTC.

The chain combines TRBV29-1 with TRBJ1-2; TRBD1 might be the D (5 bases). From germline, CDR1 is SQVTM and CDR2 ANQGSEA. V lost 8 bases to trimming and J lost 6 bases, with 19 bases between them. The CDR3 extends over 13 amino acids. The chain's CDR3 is CSTGGGPLDGYTF. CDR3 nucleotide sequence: TGCAGCACCGGCGGGGGACCCCTGGATGGCTACACCTTC.

CDR3 sequence (DNA): TGTGCCAGCAGTTCGAGGGACGGCGAGCAGTACGTC. Amino acids: CASSSRDGEQYV. The chain is built from TRBV27 and TRBJ2-7; D assignment may be TRBD1 or TRBD2 (5 bases each). V lost 4 bases, J lost 6 bases, and 10 bases lay in between. The CDR3 has 12 amino acids. Germline V gene lookup returns CDR1 MNHEY and CDR2 SMNVEV (reference sequence).

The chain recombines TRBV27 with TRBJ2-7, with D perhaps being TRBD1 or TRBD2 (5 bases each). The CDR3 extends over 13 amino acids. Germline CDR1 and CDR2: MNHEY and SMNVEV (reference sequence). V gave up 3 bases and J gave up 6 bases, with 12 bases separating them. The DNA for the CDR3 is TGTGCCAGCAGTTTGATCGAGGGACCCGAGCAGTACTTC. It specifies CASSLIEGPEQYF.

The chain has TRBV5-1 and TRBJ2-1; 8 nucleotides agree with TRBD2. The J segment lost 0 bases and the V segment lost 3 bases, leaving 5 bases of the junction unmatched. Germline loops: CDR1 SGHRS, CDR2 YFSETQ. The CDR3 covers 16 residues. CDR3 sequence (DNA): TGCGCCAGCAGCTCCGCCGGGACTAGCTCCTACAATGAGCAGTTCTTC. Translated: CASSSAGTSSYNEQFF.

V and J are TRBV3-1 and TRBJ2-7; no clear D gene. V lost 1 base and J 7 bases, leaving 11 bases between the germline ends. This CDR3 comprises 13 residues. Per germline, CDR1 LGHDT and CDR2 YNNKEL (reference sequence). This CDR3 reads CASSQGDLREQYF. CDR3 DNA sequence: TGTGCCAGCAGCCAAGGGGATTTGAGGGAGCAGTACTTC.

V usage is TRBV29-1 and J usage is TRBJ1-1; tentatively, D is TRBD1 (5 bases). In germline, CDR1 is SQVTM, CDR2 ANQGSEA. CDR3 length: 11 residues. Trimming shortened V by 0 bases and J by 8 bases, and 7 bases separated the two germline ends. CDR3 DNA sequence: TGCAGCGTTGAAGATCGGACAGAAGCTTTCTTT. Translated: CSVEDRTEAFF.

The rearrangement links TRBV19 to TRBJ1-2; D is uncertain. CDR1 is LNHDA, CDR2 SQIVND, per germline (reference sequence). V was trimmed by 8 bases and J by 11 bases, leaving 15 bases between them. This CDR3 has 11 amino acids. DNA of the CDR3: TGTGCCAGTTTTCCCCGAGGGAATTACACCTTC. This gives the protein CASFPRGNYTF.

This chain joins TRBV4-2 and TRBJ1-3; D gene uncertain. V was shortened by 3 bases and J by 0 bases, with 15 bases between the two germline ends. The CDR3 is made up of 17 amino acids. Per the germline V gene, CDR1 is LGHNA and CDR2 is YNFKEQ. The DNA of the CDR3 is TGTGCCAGCAGCCAGACCACAGCATTCTACTCTGGAAACACCATATATTTT. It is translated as CASSQTTAFYSGNTIYF.

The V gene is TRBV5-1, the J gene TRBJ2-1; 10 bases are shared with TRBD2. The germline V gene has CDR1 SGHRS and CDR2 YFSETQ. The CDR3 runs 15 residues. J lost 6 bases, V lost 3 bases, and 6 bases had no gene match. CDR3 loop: CASSYQRGGPNEQFF. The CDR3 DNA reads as TGCGCCAGCAGCTACCAGCGGGGGGGCCCCAATGAGCAGTTCTTC.

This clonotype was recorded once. CDR3 DNA sequence: TGTGCCAGCAGCCCTCGACAGGGCGAGCAGTACTTC. It encodes CASSPRQGEQYF. This chain uses TRBV7-2 with TRBJ2-7, with 7 bases lining up with TRBD1. CDR3 length: 12 residues. With 5 bases clipped from V and 6 bases from J, the junction kept 4 bases outside the gene matches. In germline, CDR1 is SGHTA, CDR2 FQGNSA.

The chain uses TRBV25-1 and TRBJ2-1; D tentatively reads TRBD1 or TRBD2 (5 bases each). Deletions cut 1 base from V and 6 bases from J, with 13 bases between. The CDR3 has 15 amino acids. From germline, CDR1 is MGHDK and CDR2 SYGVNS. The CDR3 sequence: CASSEFVGVGNEQFF. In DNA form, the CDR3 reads TGTGCCAGCAGTGAATTTGTGGGGGTTGGCAATGAGCAGTTCTTC.

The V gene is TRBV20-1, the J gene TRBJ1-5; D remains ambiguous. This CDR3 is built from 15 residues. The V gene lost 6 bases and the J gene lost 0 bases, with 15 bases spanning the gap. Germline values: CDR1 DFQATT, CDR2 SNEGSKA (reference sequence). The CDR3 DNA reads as TGCAGTGCCCCTGGATTGTCTTATAGCAATCAGCCCCAGCATTTT. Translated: CSAPGLSYSNQPQHF.

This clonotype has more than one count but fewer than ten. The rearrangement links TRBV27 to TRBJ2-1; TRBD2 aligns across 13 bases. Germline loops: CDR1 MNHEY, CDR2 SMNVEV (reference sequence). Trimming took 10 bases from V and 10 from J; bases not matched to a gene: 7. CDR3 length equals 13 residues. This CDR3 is CATRLAGGGEQFF. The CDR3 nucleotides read TGTGCCACCAGACTAGCGGGGGGAGGCGAGCAGTTCTTC.

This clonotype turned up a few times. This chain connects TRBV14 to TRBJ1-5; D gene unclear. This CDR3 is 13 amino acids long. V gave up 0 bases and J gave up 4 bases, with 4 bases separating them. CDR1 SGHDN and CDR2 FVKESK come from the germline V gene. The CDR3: CASSQDGNQPQHF. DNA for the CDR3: TGTGCCAGCAGCCAAGACGGTAATCAGCCCCAGCATTTT.

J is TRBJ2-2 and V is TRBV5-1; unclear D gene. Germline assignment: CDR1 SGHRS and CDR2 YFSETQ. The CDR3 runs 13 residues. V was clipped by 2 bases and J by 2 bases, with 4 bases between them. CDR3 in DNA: TGCGCCAGCAGCTTTGGTAACACCGGGGAGCTGTTTTTT. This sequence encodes CASSFGNTGELFF. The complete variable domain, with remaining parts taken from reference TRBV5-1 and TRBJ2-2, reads KAGVTQTPRYLIKTRGQQVTLSCSPISGHRSVSWYQQTPGQGLQFLFEYFSETQRNKGNFPGRFSGRQFSNSRSEMNVSTLELGDSALYLCASSFGNTGELFFGEGSRLTVL.

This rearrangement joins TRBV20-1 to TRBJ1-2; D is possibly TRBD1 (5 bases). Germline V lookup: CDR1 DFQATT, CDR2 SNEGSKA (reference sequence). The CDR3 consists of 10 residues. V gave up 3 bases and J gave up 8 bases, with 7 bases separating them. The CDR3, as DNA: TGCAGTGCTAGCGGGGCCGGCTACACCTTC. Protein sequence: CSASGAGYTF.

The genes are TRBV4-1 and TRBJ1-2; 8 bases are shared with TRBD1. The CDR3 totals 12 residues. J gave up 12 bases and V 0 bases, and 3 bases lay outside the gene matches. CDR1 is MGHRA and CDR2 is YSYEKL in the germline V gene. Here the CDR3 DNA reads TGCGCCAGCAGCCAAGATCAGGGGGCGAACACCTTC. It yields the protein CASSQDQGANTF.

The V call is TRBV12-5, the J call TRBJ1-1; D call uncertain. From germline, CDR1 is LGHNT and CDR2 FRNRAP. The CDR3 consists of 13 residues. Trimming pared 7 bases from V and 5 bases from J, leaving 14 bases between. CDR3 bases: TGTGCTAGTGCCTCACTAGGGTGGACTGAAGCTTTCTTT. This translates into CASASLGWTEAFF.

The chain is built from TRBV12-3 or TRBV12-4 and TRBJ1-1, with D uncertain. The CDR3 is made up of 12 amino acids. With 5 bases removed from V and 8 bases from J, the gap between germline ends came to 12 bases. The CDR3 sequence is CASSPRMVEAFF. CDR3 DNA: TGTGCCAGCAGTCCTCGGATGGTGGAAGCTTTCTTT.

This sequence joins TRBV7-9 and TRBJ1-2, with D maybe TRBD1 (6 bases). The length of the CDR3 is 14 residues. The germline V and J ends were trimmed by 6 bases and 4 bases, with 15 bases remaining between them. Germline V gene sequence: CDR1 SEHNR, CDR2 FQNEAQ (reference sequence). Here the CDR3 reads CASSSTGYGYGYTF. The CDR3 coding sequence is TGTGCCAGCAGTTCAACAGGGTATGGCTATGGCTACACCTTC.

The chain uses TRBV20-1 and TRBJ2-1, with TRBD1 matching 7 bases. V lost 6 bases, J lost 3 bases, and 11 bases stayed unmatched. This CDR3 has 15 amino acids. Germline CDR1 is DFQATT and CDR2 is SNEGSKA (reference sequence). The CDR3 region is CSARLNDRDYNEQFF. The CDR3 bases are TGCAGTGCCAGACTGAACGACAGGGACTACAATGAGCAGTTCTTC.